The 20 T cell receptor beta chains in this list originate from one sample, sequenced in a study of cytomegalovirus exposure and HLA in healthy donors. Primers: 60 Vbeta forward and 13 Jbeta reverse. The method was immunoSEQ multiplex PCR; TCRdb's version includes in-frame clones alone and lacks a portion of them. This table has about 140,000 clones, 79% appearing once. The sample taken for sequencing was PBMCs. Receptors were obtained from a man aged 35 to 55 in good health and CMV-seropositive.

V is TRBV29-1 and J is TRBJ2-1, with 9 nucleotides matching TRBD2. There are 14 residues in the CDR3. Germline values: CDR1 SQVTM, CDR2 ANQGSEA. V was pared by 4 bases and J by 4 bases, with 5 bases of the junction left unmatched. This chain's CDR3 is CSVVRTSVYNEQFF. The CDR3 coding sequence is TGCAGCGTTGTAAGGACTAGCGTTTACAATGAGCAGTTCTTC.

The chain combines TRBV2 with TRBJ1-2; the match to TRBD1 covers 8 bases. Germline V lookup: CDR1 SNHLY, CDR2 FYNNEI. J gave up 4 bases and V 4 bases, and 2 bases lay outside the gene matches. This CDR3 spans 13 amino acids. The CDR3 spells CASSAGGGYGYTF. CDR3 DNA: TGTGCCAGCAGTGCAGGGGGCGGCTATGGCTACACCTTC.

This rearrangement joins TRBV4-1 to TRBJ2-5; 13 nucleotides align to TRBD2. V was clipped by 1 base and J by 2 bases; unmatched bases: 1. There are 16 residues in the CDR3. Germline V gene sequence: CDR1 MGHRA, CDR2 YSYEKL. The DNA of the CDR3 is TGCGCCAGCAGCCAAGTGGGACTAGCGGGGCAAGAGACCCAGTACTTC. Its translation: CASSQVGLAGQETQYF.

The chain carries TRBV18 and TRBJ2-2; D gene unclear. The germline CDR1 and CDR2 sequences are KGHSH and LQKENI. The CDR3 spans 14 residues. Trimming shortened V by 5 bases and J by 0 bases, and 7 bases separated the two germline ends. The CDR3 region has the DNA TGTGCCAGCTCAAATACAGCGAACACCGGGGAGCTGTTTTTT. It yields the protein CASSNTANTGELFF.

The V gene is TRBV9, the J gene TRBJ2-3; 7 bases line up with TRBD2. CDR3 length equals 15 residues. J was trimmed by 5 bases and V by 0 bases; bases with no gene match: 6. The V gene's germline CDR1 is SGDLS and CDR2 YYNGEE. The CDR3 loop reads CASSVVGTIVDTQYF. The CDR3 nucleotides are TGTGCCAGCAGCGTAGTAGGGACTATAGTAGATACGCAGTATTTT.

This clone was recorded only once. V is TRBV1 and J is TRBJ1-1; the D call of TRBD1 is as the table states it, not checked on the DNA. TRBV1 is given as a pseudogene. The CDR3 covers 14 residues. The CDR3: CTSSPDRANTEAFF. CDR3 coding DNA: TGCACCAGCAGCCCTGACAGGGCGAACACTGAAGCTTTCTTT.

The rearrangement joins TRBV19 to TRBJ1-6; 7 bases align to TRBD1. The germline V gene has CDR1 LNHDA and CDR2 SQIVND (reference sequence). V shed 7 bases and J 0 bases; nucleotides not matched to a gene: 12. This CDR3 spans 18 amino acids. This CDR3 is CASNDRTGGSSYNSPLHF. The CDR3 nucleotides read TGTGCCAGTAACGACCGGACAGGAGGAAGCTCCTATAATTCACCCCTCCACTTT. Full variable domain (outside the CDR3, taken from reference TRBV19 and TRBJ1-6): DGGITQSPKYLFRKEGQNVTLSCEQNLNHDAMYWYRQDPGQGLRLIYYSQIVNDFQKGDIAEGYSVSREKKESFPLTVTSAQKNPTAFYLCASNDRTGGSSYNSPLHFGNGTRLTVT.

The chain is built from TRBV15 and TRBJ2-7; 8 bases are a match to TRBD1. The J segment lost 5 bases and the V segment lost 3 bases, leaving 12 bases of the junction unmatched. CDR3 length: 16 amino acids. The V gene's germline CDR1 is LNHNV and CDR2 YYDKDF (reference sequence). CDR3 coding DNA: TGTGCCACCAGCAGGGAAAACTCGGACAGGGAAGACGAGCAGTACTTC. This translates into CATSRENSDREDEQYF.

The rearrangement uses TRBV19 and TRBJ1-6; TRBD1 agrees at 7 bases. The trim removed 6 bases at V and 7 bases at J, leaving 6 bases unmatched. The CDR3 consists of 14 residues. Germline CDR1 is LNHDA and CDR2 is SQIVND (reference sequence). The chain's CDR3 is CASSSGTANSPLHF. In DNA form, the CDR3 reads TGTGCCAGTAGCTCCGGGACAGCCAATTCACCCCTCCACTTT.

The chain uses TRBV7-8 and TRBJ1-5, with D maybe TRBD1 (6 bases). V was trimmed by 4 bases and J by 1 base, leaving 11 bases between them. From germline, CDR1 is SGHVS and CDR2 FQNEAQ. This CDR3 contains 15 residues. The CDR3 DNA is TGTGCCAGCAGCTCACGGCAGGGGAGCAATCAGCCCCAGCATTTT. The encoded protein is CASSSRQGSNQPQHF. Using reference TRBV7-8 and TRBJ1-5 for the parts outside the CDR3, the full variable domain is GAGVSQSPRYKVAKRGQDVALRCDPISGHVSLFWYQQALGQGPEFLTYFQNEAQLDKSGLPSDRFFAERPEGSVSTLKIQRTQQEDSAVYLCASSSRQGSNQPQHFGDGTRLSIL.

The rearrangement uses TRBV6-6 and TRBJ2-1, with TRBD2 identical over 7 bases. The ends lost 5 bases at V and 1 base at J; junction bases unmatched: 5. Germline V gives CDR1 MNHNY, CDR2 SVGAGI (reference sequence). The CDR3 consists of 15 residues. The CDR3 loop reads CASSRAGSSYNEQFF. CDR3 DNA: TGTGCCAGCAGTCGAGCGGGATCATCCTACAATGAGCAGTTCTTC.

The genes are TRBV7-2 and TRBJ2-2; TRBD2 agrees at 9 bases. Germline CDR1 SGHTA, CDR2 FQGNSA. V trimming: 6 bases; J trimming: 2 bases; junction bases outside the gene matches: 4. The CDR3 sequence is 15 residues long. The CDR3 loop is CASRRTSANTGELFF. The CDR3 DNA sequence: TGTGCCAGCAGGCGGACTAGCGCTAACACCGGGGAGCTGTTTTTT.

This chain uses TRBV30 with TRBJ1-5; a weak D match, TRBD1 (6 bases). This CDR3 region has 12 residues. CDR1 GTSNPN and CDR2 SVGIG come from the germline V gene (reference sequence). Deletions cut 5 bases from V and 6 bases from J, with 11 bases between. CDR3 bases: TGTGCCTGGGCACAGGGAGCTCAGCCCCAGCATTTT. Protein sequence: CAWAQGAQPQHF. The full variable domain, completed using reference TRBV30 and TRBJ1-5, is SQTIHQWPATLVQPVGSPLSLECTVEGTSNPNLYWYRQAAGRGLQLLFYSVGIGQISSEVPQNLSASRPQDRQFILSSKKLLLSDSGFYLCAWAQGAQPQHFGDGTRLSIL.

The genes are TRBV9 and TRBJ1-3; TRBD1 is a possible D gene (5 bases). Deletions cut 5 bases from V and 2 bases from J, with 11 bases between. In germline, CDR1 is SGDLS, CDR2 YYNGEE. There are 14 residues in the CDR3. CDR3 in amino acids: CASRGGVAGNTIYF. The CDR3 DNA is TGTGCCAGCAGGGGGGGGGTGGCTGGAAACACCATATATTTT.

V gene TRBV29-1 combines with J gene TRBJ1-2; 7 bases align to TRBD1. The germline CDR1 and CDR2 sequences are SQVTM and ANQGSEA. The junction had 3 bases not matched to a gene; V was cut back by 7 bases and J by 1 base. CDR3 size: 12 residues. The CDR3 nucleotides read TGCAGCGCTCGGGACAGTAACTATGGCTACACCTTC. It encodes CSARDSNYGYTF.

This chain's CDR3 is CSVEDHRSTEAFF. The CDR3 DNA reads as TGCAGCGTTGAAGATCACAGATCCACTGAAGCTTTCTTT. This chain connects TRBV29-1 to TRBJ1-1; no firm D call. This CDR3 has 13 amino acids. The V gene lost 0 bases and the J gene lost 4 bases, with 9 bases spanning the gap. Germline values: CDR1 SQVTM, CDR2 ANQGSEA.

This chain joins TRBV6-5 and TRBJ1-2, with 7 bases matching TRBD1. The CDR3 spans 12 residues. Germline values: CDR1 MNHEY, CDR2 SVGAGI. The V segment lost 7 bases and the J segment 6 bases; nucleotides outside the gene matches: 5. The CDR3 DNA sequence: TGTGCCAGCATCTCACAGGGGAATGGCTACACCTTC. It yields the protein CASISQGNGYTF.

The genes are TRBV5-4 and TRBJ2-5, with D perhaps TRBD1 (6 bases). Germline V CDR1 and CDR2: SGHNT, YYREEE (reference sequence). Deletions cut 2 bases from V and 5 bases from J, with 13 bases between. The CDR3 covers 14 residues. CDR3 coding DNA: TGTGCCAGCAGCTTATCAGGGGACGGCGAGACCCAGTACTTC. Protein: CASSLSGDGETQYF.

The V call is TRBV6-1, the J call TRBJ2-7; D perhaps matches TRBD1 (6 bases). The CDR3 has 15 amino acids. The V gene lost 8 bases and the J gene lost 7 bases, with 24 bases spanning the gap. Per the germline V gene, CDR1 is MNHNS and CDR2 is SASEGT. In nucleotides, the CDR3 is TGTGCCAGCTCTACGACAGGAGCCCTCTCTGGGGAGCAGTACTTC. Protein sequence: CASSTTGALSGEQYF.

The V and J genes are TRBV5-1 and TRBJ2-5; 10 bases are shared with TRBD1. The junction had 5 bases not matched to a gene; V was cut back by 4 bases and J by 2 bases. Germline lookup yields CDR1 SGHRS and CDR2 YFSETQ. The length of the CDR3 is 15 residues. The CDR3 DNA reads TGCGCCAGCAGCCCAAGGACAGGGGGACAAGAGACCCAGTACTTC. Its translation is CASSPRTGGQETQYF. The whole variable domain, remainder taken from reference TRBV5-1 and TRBJ2-5, is KAGVTQTPRYLIKTRGQQVTLSCSPISGHRSVSWYQQTPGQGLQFLFEYFSETQRNKGNFPGRFSGRQFSNSRSEMNVSTLELGDSALYLCASSPRTGGQETQYFGPGTRLLVL.